This is a list of T cell receptor beta chains from one sample in a study of cytomegalovirus exposure and HLA in healthy donors. Assay used: immunoSEQ multiplex PCR; TCRdb lists only in-frame clones, some missing. The sample holds 150,000 to 200,000 clones; around four fifths are singletons and the top ten take roughly 1.5%. Sequenced: PBMCs. These receptors originate from a woman younger than 35 in good health and CMV-seronegative. CDR3s include the opening cysteine and the closing phenylalanine or tryptophan.

j_call | v_call | cdr3_aa
TRBJ1-1 | TRBV4-1 | CASSLSNPVTGGTEAFF
TRBJ2-5 | TRBV21-1 | CASQSRDRSCQETQYF
TRBJ1-1 | TRBV19 | CASSWGRWAFF
TRBJ2-3 | TRBV19 | CASSPPGTRPDTQYF
TRBJ2-7 | TRBV6-1 | CASRGTPRTYEQYF
TRBJ1-2 | TRBV5-6 | CASSWGQGAGGYTF
TRBJ1-5 | TRBV5-1 | CASSLGVGSNQPQHF
TRBJ2-1 | TRBV4-1 | CASSPSGGGRSYNEQFF
TRBJ2-1 | TRBV11-2 | CASSLGRGAVVWYNEQFF
TRBJ1-2 | TRBV6-5 | CASSYGQGTYGYTF
TRBJ2-5 | TRBV15 | CATSSGLAGALQETQYF
TRBJ1-5 | TRBV30 | CAWSVFSEDQPQHF
TRBJ1-3 | TRBV6-1 | CASSPARGPGNTIYF
TRBJ2-1 | TRBV5-4 | CASSLGGLPTYNEQFF
TRBJ1-5 | TRBV12-5 | CASGSRYSNQPQHF
TRBJ1-3 | TRBV30 | CAGQGAAGNTIYF
TRBJ2-2 | TRBV29-1 | CSVSTGHINTGELFF
TRBJ2-1 | TRBV5-1 | CASSSDQGFHNEQFF
TRBJ2-1 | TRBV18 | CASSPPTRVHNEQFF
TRBJ2-7 | TRBV6-1 | CASSRTSGGIYEQYF
TRBJ1-4 | TRBV5-1 | CASSLVTGGEKLFF
TRBJ1-2 | TRBV18 | CASSPSREGHTF
TRBJ1-5 | TRBV29-1 | CSVGQGGSNQPQHF
TRBJ2-2 | TRBV21-1 | CASRGGDTGELFF
TRBJ1-2 | TRBV6-6 | CASSYTRTGEYGYTF
TRBJ1-2 | TRBV28 | CASSTNGAPGYGYTF
TRBJ2-7 | TRBV30 | CAWSSHLSGTEYEQYF
TRBJ1-1 | TRBV18 | CASSPPRGRGFTEAFF
TRBJ2-7 | TRBV5-1 | CASSLMGQGSLEQYF
TRBJ2-7 | TRBV30 | CAWSWTGSGEQYF
TRBJ1-5 | TRBV6-5 | CASSYSWPGNQPQHF
TRBJ1-2 | TRBV2 | CASQGVDRNYGYTF
TRBJ1-1 | TRBV6-1 | CASSELEHTEAFF
TRBJ2-3 | TRBV5-1 | CASSLGTGIGTDTQYF
TRBJ1-5 | TRBV28 | CASSPSTQGASQPQHF